The 19 T cell receptor beta chains below come from one sample, sequenced in a study of blood T cell repertoires in COVID-19. Only in-frame clones appear in the TCRdb table, and some are missing; sequencing was by immunoSEQ multiplex PCR. The data hold some 69,000 clones, with approximately 79% observed a single time. The sample taken for sequencing was peripheral blood. The receptors originated from a human donor in a cohort sampled during active COVID-19.

The J gene is TRBJ1-2, the V gene TRBV7-6, with D unclear. This CDR3 has 13 amino acids. V was trimmed by 5 bases and J by 0 bases, leaving 7 bases between them. Germline assignment: CDR1 SGHVS and CDR2 FNYEAQ. CDR3 residues: CASSPSANYGYTF. CDR3 nucleotides: TGTGCCAGCAGCCCTTCAGCTAACTATGGCTACACCTTC.

The chain is built from TRBV19 and TRBJ2-2; TRBD1 matches 8 bases. Germline CDR1 and CDR2: LNHDA and SQIVND (reference sequence). V was clipped by 3 bases and J by 0 bases; unmatched bases: 3. The CDR3 has 16 residues. CDR3 DNA: TGTGCCAGTAGTATTCGGACAGGGACGAACACCGGGGAGCTGTTTTTT. Protein product: CASSIRTGTNTGELFF. Full variable domain (outside the CDR3, taken from reference TRBV19 and TRBJ2-2): DGGITQSPKYLFRKEGQNVTLSCEQNLNHDAMYWYRQDPGQGLRLIYYSQIVNDFQKGDIAEGYSVSREKKESFPLTVTSAQKNPTAFYLCASSIRTGTNTGELFFGEGSRLTVL.

This chain uses TRBV2 with TRBJ1-2; 7 bases agree with TRBD1. CDR3 length: 13 residues. J lost 2 bases, V lost 6 bases, and 3 bases had no gene match. The germline V gene encodes CDR1 SNHLY and CDR2 FYNNEI. CDR3 sequence reads: CASRKGANYGYTF. The CDR3 DNA reads as TGTGCCAGCAGAAAGGGGGCAAACTATGGCTACACCTTC.

V is TRBV6-1 and J is TRBJ1-5; 12 nucleotides align to TRBD1. V shed 4 bases and J 3 bases; nucleotides not matched to a gene: 16. The CDR3 contains 20 residues. Germline loops: CDR1 MNHNS, CDR2 SASEGT. The CDR3 loop is CASSGARGTGGEVVNQPQHF. The CDR3 DNA sequence: TGTGCCAGCAGTGGGGCCCGCGGGACAGGGGGCGAAGTCGTCAATCAGCCCCAGCATTTT.

The chain has TRBV11-3 and TRBJ2-1, with 7 nucleotides matching TRBD2. Germline V gives CDR1 SGHNT, CDR2 YENEEA. V gave up 0 bases and J gave up 13 bases; unmatched junction bases: 9. The CDR3 is made up of 14 amino acids. DNA of the CDR3: TGTGCCAGCAGCTTAGATCGCGGGGGTAGCGGCCAGTTCTTC. Its translation: CASSLDRGGSGQFF.

J is TRBJ2-2 and V is TRBV11-1; a possible D gene is TRBD2 (6 bases). Germline lookup yields CDR1 SGHAT and CDR2 FQDESV (reference sequence). The V end was cut by 4 bases, the J end by 6 bases, with 15 bases between. CDR3 length: 15 amino acids. The chain's CDR3 is CASSSATTGAGELFF. The DNA of the CDR3 is TGTGCCAGCAGCTCCGCGACGACGGGGGCCGGGGAGCTGTTTTTT. The entire variable domain, with the rest obtained from reference TRBV11-1 and TRBJ2-2, is as follows: EAEVAQSPRYKITEKSQAVAFWCDPISGHATLYWYRQILGQGPELLVQFQDESVVDDSQLPKDRFSAERLKGVDSTLKIQPAELGDSAMYLCASSSATTGAGELFFGEGSRLTVL.

The chain has TRBV4-2 and TRBJ2-3; TRBD2 matches 11 bases. The V segment lost 6 bases and the J segment 5 bases; nucleotides outside the gene matches: 10. Germline V gene lookup returns CDR1 LGHNA and CDR2 YNFKEQ. The CDR3 loop spans 16 amino acids. CDR3 sequence: CASRGTLAGVVDTQYF. The CDR3, as DNA: TGTGCCAGCAGGGGGACACTAGCGGGGGTTGTAGATACGCAGTATTTT.

This clone was picked up one time. The junction does not match germline at one end; this may be a read error. The CDR3 coding sequence is TGTGCTAGCAGCTTATCCAGTCTAGATACGCAGTATTTT. Amino acids: CASSLSSLDTQYF. The rearrangement joins TRBV7-7 to TRBJ2-3; D is undetermined. The CDR3 is made up of 13 amino acids. Germline V gives CDR1 SSHAT, CDR2 FNYEAQ (reference sequence).

The chain combines TRBV6-2 or TRBV6-3 with TRBJ2-1, with TRBD1 as a possible D gene (5 bases). Germline assignment: CDR1 MNHEY and CDR2 SVGEGT. The CDR3 is made up of 14 amino acids. Trimming removed 6 bases from V and 4 bases from J, with 13 bases in between. The CDR3 region has the DNA TGTGCCAGCAGCAAGGGGCTGGCATACAATGAGCAGTTCTTC. It translates to CASSKGLAYNEQFF.

In DNA, the CDR3 is TGCAGCGTTGAAGATCTAGGACAGTCCGGCACCTTC. As protein: CSVEDLGQSGTF. The chain employs TRBV29-1 and TRBJ1-2; D possibly corresponds to TRBD1 (6 bases). V was cut by 0 bases and J by 13 bases, with 15 bases left in between. This CDR3 is built from 12 residues. Germline CDR1 is SQVTM and CDR2 is ANQGSEA. The variable domain in full, completed from reference TRBV29-1 and TRBJ1-2, reads SAVISQKPSRDICQRGTSLTIQCQVDSQVTMMFWYRQQPGQSLTLIATANQGSEATYESGFVIDKFPISRPNLTFSTLTVSNMSPEDSSIYLCSVEDLGQSGTFGSGTRLTVV.

This clone has more than one count but fewer than ten. V usage is TRBV11-2 and J usage is TRBJ2-5; no clear D gene. The CDR3 length is 13 residues. V was clipped by 1 base and J by 2 bases, with 5 bases between them. Germline values: CDR1 SGHAT, CDR2 FQNNGV. CDR3 bases: TGTGCCAGCAGCTTAGCGGTGCAAGAGACCCAGTACTTC. Translating it yields CASSLAVQETQYF.

This chain uses TRBV7-8 with TRBJ2-7; 7 bases line up with TRBD2. From germline, CDR1 is SGHVS and CDR2 FQNEAQ. The V and J ends lost 5 bases and 4 bases, in that order; junction bases with no gene match: 11. There are 15 residues in the CDR3. Here the CDR3 reads CASSLDTGGGYEQYF. In DNA form, the CDR3 reads TGTGCCAGCAGCCTCGACACCGGGGGAGGGTACGAGCAGTACTTC. Together with reference TRBV7-8 and TRBJ2-7, the CDR3 gives the full variable domain: GAGVSQSPRYKVAKRGQDVALRCDPISGHVSLFWYQQALGQGPEFLTYFQNEAQLDKSGLPSDRFFAERPEGSVSTLKIQRTQQEDSAVYLCASSLDTGGGYEQYFGPGTRLTVT.

The chain has TRBV5-1 and TRBJ2-1; 12 bases match TRBD1. The CDR3 is 20 amino acids. Germline CDR1 and CDR2: SGHRS and YFSETQ. Losses at the gene ends were 4 bases for V and 0 bases for J; bases not matched to a gene: 14. Here the CDR3 DNA reads TGCGCCAGCAGCCTTACTACCGGGACAGGGGGCTATAGCTCCTACAATGAGCAGTTCTTC. Translation: CASSLTTGTGGYSSYNEQFF. The full variable domain, with the rest looked up from reference TRBV5-1 and TRBJ2-1, is KAGVTQTPRYLIKTRGQQVTLSCSPISGHRSVSWYQQTPGQGLQFLFEYFSETQRNKGNFPGRFSGRQFSNSRSEMNVSTLELGDSALYLCASSLTTGTGGYSSYNEQFFGPGTRLTVL.

The chain has TRBV11-2 and TRBJ2-1, with TRBD2 matching 9 bases. The length of the CDR3 is 14 residues. The ends lost 8 bases at V and 7 bases at J; junction bases unmatched: 9. Germline lookup yields CDR1 SGHAT and CDR2 FQNNGV. As DNA, the CDR3 is TGTGCCAGCGGGGCTAGCGGGAATAGGAATGAGCAGTTCTTC. Translation gives CASGASGNRNEQFF.

J is TRBJ1-2 and V is TRBV3-1 (or the pseudogene TRBV3-2); no firm D call. V lost 4 bases and J lost 6, with 12 bases in between. Germline assignment: CDR1 LGHDT and CDR2 YNNKEL (reference sequence). The CDR3 is 13 amino acids. CDR3 amino acids: CASSPPGGHGYTF. The CDR3 DNA reads as TGTGCCAGCAGCCCTCCGGGAGGGCATGGCTACACCTTC.

V and J are TRBV28 and TRBJ1-4; D not certain. The V end was cut by 8 bases, the J end by 3 bases, with 7 bases between. CDR3 size: 12 residues. Per germline, CDR1 MDHEN and CDR2 SYDVKM. The CDR3 is CASRQSNEKLFF. CDR3 bases: TGTGCCAGCCGCCAGTCTAATGAAAAACTGTTTTTT. Variable domain in full (rest from reference TRBV28 and TRBJ1-4): DVKVTQSSRYLVKRTGEKVFLECVQDMDHENMFWYRQDPGLGLRLIYFSYDVKMKEKGDIPEGYSVSREKKERFSLILESASTNQTSMYLCASRQSNEKLFFGSGTQLSVL.

This clone was seen only once. As DNA, the CDR3 is TGTGCCAGCAGTTTATCGGCGGACACTGAAGCTTTCTTT. Residues: CASSLSADTEAFF. The gene calls are TRBV27 and TRBJ1-1; D unclear. V lost 0 bases and J lost 3, with 5 bases in between. This CDR3 contains 13 residues. CDR1 MNHEY and CDR2 SMNVEV come from the germline V gene (reference sequence).

The chain uses TRBV2 and TRBJ1-2; a weak D match, TRBD1 (6 bases). Germline loops: CDR1 SNHLY, CDR2 FYNNEI. V was pared by 3 bases and J by 4 bases, with 12 bases between. The CDR3 has 14 residues. The CDR3 loop reads CASSERQESYGYTF. DNA of the CDR3: TGTGCCAGCAGTGAGCGACAGGAGAGCTATGGCTACACCTTC.

The genes are TRBV27 and TRBJ2-2; D might be TRBD2 (6 bases). CDR1 is MNHEY and CDR2 is SMNVEV in the germline V gene (reference sequence). The CDR3 has 16 residues. Trimming removed 5 bases at V and 8 bases at J, with 21 bases between. CDR3 residues: CASSRPGDFSSGELFF. DNA of the CDR3: TGTGCCAGCAGTAGACCGGGGGACTTTTCAAGTGGGGAGCTGTTTTTT.